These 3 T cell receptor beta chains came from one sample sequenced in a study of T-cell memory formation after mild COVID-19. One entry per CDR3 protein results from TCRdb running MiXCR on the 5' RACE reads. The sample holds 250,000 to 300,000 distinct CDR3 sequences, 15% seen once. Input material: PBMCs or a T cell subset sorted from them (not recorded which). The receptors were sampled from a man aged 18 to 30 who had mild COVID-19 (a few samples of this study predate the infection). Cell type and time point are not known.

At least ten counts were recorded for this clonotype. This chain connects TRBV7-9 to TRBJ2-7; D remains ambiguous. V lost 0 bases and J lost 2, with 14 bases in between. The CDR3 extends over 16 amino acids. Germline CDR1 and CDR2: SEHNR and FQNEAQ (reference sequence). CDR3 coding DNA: TGTGCCAGCAGCTTAGCGCGAGGTAAAGTAGCCTACGAGCAGTACTTC. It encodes CASSLARGKVAYEQYF.

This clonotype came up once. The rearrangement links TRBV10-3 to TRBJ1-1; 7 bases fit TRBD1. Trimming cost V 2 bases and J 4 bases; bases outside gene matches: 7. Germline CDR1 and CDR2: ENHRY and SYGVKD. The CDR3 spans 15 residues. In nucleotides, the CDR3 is TGTGCCATCAGTGAGGAGGGGGCAGGCGCCACTGAAGCTTTCTTT. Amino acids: CAISEEGAGATEAFF.

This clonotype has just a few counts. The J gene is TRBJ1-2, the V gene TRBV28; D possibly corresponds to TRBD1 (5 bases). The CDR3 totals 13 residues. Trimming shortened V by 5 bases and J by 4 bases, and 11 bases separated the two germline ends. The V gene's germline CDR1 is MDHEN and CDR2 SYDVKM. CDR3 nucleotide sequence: TGTGCCAGCAGTCTACATGGGGGCTATGGCTACACCTTC. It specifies CASSLHGGYGYTF.